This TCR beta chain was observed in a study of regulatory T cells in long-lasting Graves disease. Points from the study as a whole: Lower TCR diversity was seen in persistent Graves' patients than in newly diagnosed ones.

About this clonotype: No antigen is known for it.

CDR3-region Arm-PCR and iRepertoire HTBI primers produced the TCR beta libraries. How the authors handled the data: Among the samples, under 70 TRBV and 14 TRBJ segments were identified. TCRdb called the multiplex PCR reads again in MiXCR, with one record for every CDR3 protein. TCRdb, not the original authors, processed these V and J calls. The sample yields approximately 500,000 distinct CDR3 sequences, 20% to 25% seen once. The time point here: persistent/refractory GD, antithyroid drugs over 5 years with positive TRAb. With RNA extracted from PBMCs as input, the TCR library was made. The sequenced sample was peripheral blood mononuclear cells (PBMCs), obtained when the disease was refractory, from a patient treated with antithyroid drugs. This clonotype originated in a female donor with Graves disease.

In DNA form, the CDR3 reads TGTGCCAGCAGTGTTTCCGGGAGTGAGACCTACGAGCAGTACTTC. It is translated as CASSVSGSETYEQYF. The rearrangement links TRBV9 to TRBJ2-7; D possibly corresponds to TRBD2 (6 bases). CDR1 and CDR2 (germline): SGDLS, YYNGEE. Trimming removed 5 bases from V and 2 bases from J, with 17 bases in between. The CDR3 length is 15 residues.